The 17 T cell receptor beta chains presented below share a single source sample, sequenced in a study of blood T cell repertoires in COVID-19. The data were produced by immunoSEQ multiplex PCR, yet TCRdb's version contains in-frame clones alone and is incomplete. The repertoire holds more than 100,000 clones, about 81% seen once, with roughly a sixth in the top ten. The sequenced sample was peripheral blood. The receptors originated from a woman aged 80 or over with acute or convalescent COVID-19.

The chain joins TRBV11-2 to TRBJ2-2, with a possible D match to TRBD2 (5 bases). This CDR3 is 16 amino acids long. With 0 bases removed from V and 7 bases from J, the gap between germline ends came to 15 bases. The germline gives CDR1 SGHAT, CDR2 FQNNGV. This chain's CDR3 is CASSLEAGPAIGELFF. In DNA, the CDR3 is TGTGCCAGCAGCTTAGAGGCGGGCCCAGCGATCGGGGAGCTGTTTTTT. The whole variable domain, remainder taken from reference TRBV11-2 and TRBJ2-2, is EAGVAQSPRYKIIEKRQSVAFWCNPISGHATLYWYQQILGQGPKLLIQFQNNGVVDDSQLPKDRFSAERLKGVDSTLKIQPAKLEDSAVYLCASSLEAGPAIGELFFGEGSRLTVL.

This clone was recorded once. The chain links TRBV9 to TRBJ1-5, with D perhaps matching TRBD1 (5 bases). The CDR3 totals 14 residues. V was pared by 4 bases and J by 6 bases, with 14 bases between. Looked up from germline, CDR1 is SGDLS and CDR2 is YYNGEE. CDR3 protein: CASSPAGGGQPQHF. The DNA for the CDR3 is TGTGCCAGCAGCCCCGCTGGGGGGGGTCAGCCCCAGCATTTT.

The chain couples TRBV19 to TRBJ2-3; D gene unclear. Germline-derived CDR1 and CDR2 are LNHDA and SQIVND (reference sequence). Trimming took 6 bases from V and 6 from J, leaving 16 bases between them. The CDR3 runs to 14 residues. For the CDR3, the DNA is TGTGCCAGTAGCCCAATACCCCTCAGTGATACGCAGTATTTT. It codes for CASSPIPLSDTQYF.

The chain combines TRBV18 with TRBJ1-3, with 8 bases aligning to TRBD1. The CDR3 spans 18 residues. Trimming cost V 2 bases and J 1 base; bases outside gene matches: 10. Germline CDR1 and CDR2: KGHSH and LQKENI. The CDR3 DNA reads as TGTGCCAGCTCACCAACGCCCGGGTGGACAGGGTCTGGAAACACCATATATTTT. Translation gives CASSPTPGWTGSGNTIYF.

The rearrangement uses TRBV5-1 and TRBJ2-5; possibly TRBD2 for D (6 bases). This CDR3 region has 13 residues. The germline V and J ends were trimmed by 4 bases and 7 bases, with 14 bases remaining between them. Germline V gives CDR1 SGHRS, CDR2 YFSETQ. The DNA for the CDR3 is TGCGCCAGCAGCAGAGAGGGGCGGGGGACCCAGTACTTC. Its translation: CASSREGRGTQYF.

This clone was seen just once. This same CDR3 is encoded by further DNA sequences in the sample. The V and J genes are TRBV7-2 and TRBJ1-1; D is ambiguous. Trimming cost V 1 base and J 0 bases, with 6 bases left between them. Per germline, CDR1 SGHTA and CDR2 FQGNSA. This CDR3 spans 14 amino acids. CDR3 bases: TGTGCCAGCAGCTTAGACAGAGTGAACACTGAAGCTTTCTTT. Its translation: CASSLDRVNTEAFF.

The chain couples TRBV4-3 to TRBJ1-2, with 9 bases matching TRBD1. Germline values: CDR1 LGHNA, CDR2 YSLEER. The CDR3 is 15 residues long. V lost 1 base, J lost 5 bases, and 5 bases stayed unmatched. Written as DNA, the CDR3 is TGCGCCAGCAGCCAAGGGACAGGGGTTCTGTATGGCTACACCTTC. Translation gives CASSQGTGVLYGYTF.

The chain carries TRBV19 and TRBJ2-5, with 13 positions matching TRBD2. CDR1 is LNHDA, CDR2 SQIVND, per germline (reference sequence). The CDR3 is 15 residues long. J was trimmed by 5 bases and V by 7 bases; bases with no gene match: 7. CDR3 DNA sequence: TGTGCCAGTAACCAGGGACTAGCGGGAATCGAGACCCAGTACTTC. Its translation is CASNQGLAGIETQYF.

This clone was detected only once. The chain has TRBV7-8 and TRBJ1-2, with a weak D call TRBD1 (6 bases). Germline CDR1 reads SGHVS; CDR2 reads FQNEAQ. This CDR3 is 15 amino acids long. The germline V and J ends were trimmed by 3 bases and 2 bases, with 13 bases remaining between them. CDR3 nucleotide sequence: TGTGCCAGCAGCTTTAAAGACAGGATAAACTATGGCTACACCTTC. Translated, it gives CASSFKDRINYGYTF.

The rearrangement uses TRBV3-1 (or the pseudogene TRBV3-2) and TRBJ2-3; TRBD1 agrees at 10 bases. CDR1 and CDR2 (germline): LGHDT, YNNKEL (reference sequence). The V gene end was trimmed by 1 base and the J gene end by 5 bases; junction bases not matched to a gene: 9. CDR3 length equals 17 residues. CDR3 DNA: TGTGCCAGCAGCCAAGTCCCGGGACAGGGGTTATTAGATACGCAGTATTTT. It encodes CASSQVPGQGLLDTQYF.

This chain connects TRBV11-2 to TRBJ1-2; 9 bases line up with TRBD1. The V and J ends lost 5 bases and 3 bases, in that order; junction bases with no gene match: 10. The CDR3 runs 16 residues. Germline values: CDR1 SGHAT, CDR2 FQNNGV. The CDR3 loop is CASSQGTGRFDYGYTF. Written as DNA, the CDR3 is TGTGCCAGCAGCCAAGGGACAGGGAGGTTTGACTATGGCTACACCTTC. The variable domain in full, with the rest retrieved from reference TRBV11-2 and TRBJ1-2, is EAGVAQSPRYKIIEKRQSVAFWCNPISGHATLYWYQQILGQGPKLLIQFQNNGVVDDSQLPKDRFSAERLKGVDSTLKIQPAKLEDSAVYLCASSQGTGRFDYGYTFGSGTRLTVV.

The chain is built from TRBV29-1 and TRBJ2-7, with 8 bases lining up with TRBD1. Germline V gives CDR1 SQVTM, CDR2 ANQGSEA. The CDR3 sequence is 13 residues long. The ends lost 4 bases at V and 1 base at J; junction bases unmatched: 3. CDR3 loop: CSVARTGSYEQYF. As DNA, the CDR3 is TGCAGCGTTGCGCGGACAGGGTCCTACGAGCAGTACTTC.

The chain recombines TRBV6-5 with TRBJ1-1; perhaps TRBD1 as D (5 bases). CDR3 length equals 14 residues. Germline CDR1 and CDR2: MNHEY and SVGAGI. V was pared by 6 bases and J by 6 bases, with 17 bases between. In DNA form, the CDR3 reads TGTGCCAGCAGGGACAATCGACCGACCGCTGAAGCTTTCTTT. It translates to CASRDNRPTAEAFF.

The chain recombines TRBV7-8 with TRBJ1-4; TRBD1 might be the D (5 bases). V was clipped by 0 bases and J by 10 bases, with 12 bases between them. The CDR3 loop spans 14 amino acids. Germline values: CDR1 SGHVS, CDR2 FQNEAQ. This CDR3 reads CASSLAGGGRKLFF. As DNA, the CDR3 is TGTGCCAGCAGCTTAGCTGGCGGGGGAAGAAAACTGTTTTTT.

This chain joins TRBV19 and TRBJ1-3; 8 positions agree with TRBD1. In germline, CDR1 is LNHDA, CDR2 SQIVND (reference sequence). CDR3 length equals 15 residues. V trimming: 9 bases; J trimming: 2 bases; junction bases outside the gene matches: 9. CDR3 loop: CASLDRASAGNTIYF. The DNA of the CDR3 is TGTGCCAGCCTGGACAGGGCGAGCGCTGGAAACACCATATATTTT.

This clone was seen a few times. The CDR3 sequence: CSAGTSDYNEQFF. The CDR3 DNA is TGCAGCGCGGGGACTAGCGATTACAATGAGCAGTTCTTC. This chain links TRBV29-1 with TRBJ2-1, with 10 positions matching TRBD2. The V gene's germline CDR1 is SQVTM and CDR2 ANQGSEA. The CDR3 runs 13 residues. J was trimmed by 4 bases and V by 7 bases; bases with no gene match: 4.

This clone was seen once. The J gene is TRBJ1-2, the V gene TRBV29-1; 7 bases fit TRBD1. The CDR3 length is 15 residues. From germline, CDR1 is SQVTM and CDR2 ANQGSEA. The J segment lost 8 bases and the V segment lost 3 bases, leaving 15 bases of the junction unmatched. The CDR3 reads CSVELRGDRAWGYTF. The CDR3 DNA sequence: TGCAGCGTTGAGTTGAGGGGCGACAGGGCATGGGGCTACACCTTC.